A selection of T cell receptor beta chains follows, all from one sample in a study of blood T cell repertoires in COVID-19. Assay: immunoSEQ multiplex PCR; the TCRdb copy retains only in-frame clones and omits some. The table includes about 100,000 clones, around four fifths detected once. The sample was peripheral blood. The receptor source for this set is a woman aged 65 to 85 with acute or convalescent COVID-19. CDR3s include the opening cysteine and the closing phenylalanine or tryptophan. The D gene is left open where the match is weak. Clone size is shown for a subset of rows, as once, few, many or a class of expanded clone.

clone size	J gene	V gene	D gene	CDR3 DNA	CDR3 protein
.	TRBJ2-4	TRBV19	.	TGTGCCAGTAATGAAGGCAGGTTAGCCAAAAACATTCAGTACTTC	CASNEGRLAKNIQYF
.	TRBJ1-2	TRBV4-1	.	TGCGCCAGCAGCCAAGAGGGTCACAGCTATGGCTACACCTTC	CASSQEGHSYGYTF
.	TRBJ1-5	TRBV6-6	.	TGTGCCAGCAGTTACACGGTGGGGAGTCAGCCCCAGCATTTT	CASSYTVGSQPQHF
.	TRBJ1-2	TRBV5-1	.	TGCGCCAGCAGCTTGGCCTTAGACTTAGGCTATGGCTACACCTTC	CASSLALDLGYGYTF
.	TRBJ1-1	TRBV19	.	TGTGCCAGTAGTAATCCAGGGACTAACACTGAAGCTTTCTTT	CASSNPGTNTEAFF
.	TRBJ1-1	TRBV11-2	.	TGTGCCAGCAGCTTAGGCGCCAACACTGAAGCTTTCTTT	CASSLGANTEAFF
once	TRBJ1-3	TRBV19	TRBD1	TGTGCCAGTAGTCGATCGACAGGGATCATATATTTT	CASSRSTGIIYF
.	TRBJ1-5	TRBV7-2	.	.	CASSFGPGSLANQPQHF
once	TRBJ1-2	TRBV29-1	.	TGCAGCGTTGGAGAGAGGGCTGGCTACACCTTC	CSVGERAGYTF
.	TRBJ1-4	TRBV9	TRBD1	TGTGCCAGCAGCCCCCGACCATCCGGGACAGGGTCACTGTTTTTT	CASSPRPSGTGSLFF
.	TRBJ2-5	TRBV12-5	TRBD2	TGTGCTAGTGGTCTTGGACTAGCGGGGAAAGAGACCCAGTACTTC	CASGLGLAGKETQYF
.	TRBJ1-5	TRBV4-2	TRBD1	TGTGCCAGCAGCCAAGAGGACAGGGGTGATCAGCCCCAGCATTTT	CASSQEDRGDQPQHF
.	TRBJ1-6	TRBV19	TRBD1	TGTGCCAGTAGTCTAGGGACAGGCCGGTATAATTCACCCCTCCACTTT	CASSLGTGRYNSPLHF
.	TRBJ1-3	TRBV9	TRBD1	TGTGCCAGCAGCGTCTTAGGGGGCGTCTCTGGAAACACCATATATTTT	CASSVLGGVSGNTIYF
.	TRBJ1-2	TRBV2	.	TGTGCCAGCACTTCGTCCTATGGCTACACCTTC	CASTSSYGYTF
.	TRBJ1-2	TRBV4-3	.	TGCGCCAGCAGCCAAGGGGTCAGGGAACATGGCTACACCTTC	CASSQGVREHGYTF
.	TRBJ1-2	TRBV14	TRBD1	TGTGCCAGCAGCCAAGGCCGGGACAGGAACTATGGCTACACCTTC	CASSQGRDRNYGYTF
.	TRBJ1-2	TRBV6-5	TRBD1	TGTGCCAGCCCTGGGACAGAGCAATATGGCTACACCTTC	CASPGTEQYGYTF
.	TRBJ1-5	TRBV2	TRBD1	TGTGCCAGCAGGGCCCGGGACAGGGGAATTTATAGCAATCAGCCCCAGCATTTT	CASRARDRGIYSNQPQHF
few	TRBJ1-2	TRBV27	.	TGTGCCAGCAGTTTGCAGGGGTCAGCTAACTATGGCTACACCTTC	CASSLQGSANYGYTF
few	TRBJ2-5	TRBV7-9	.	TGTGCCAGCAGCTTAGCGGGCAGGTTGCATCAAGAGACCCAGTACTTC	CASSLAGRLHQETQYF
.	TRBJ1-2	TRBV2	.	TGTGCCAGCTTTAGGGACACCTTAAACTATGGCTACACCTTC	CASFRDTLNYGYTF
.	TRBJ1-5	TRBV6-5	.	TGTGCCAGCTTATCGGTAGCTAATCAGCCCCAGCATTTT	CASLSVANQPQHF
.	TRBJ1-3	TRBV19	TRBD1	TGTGCCAGTAGTATATTACCGGGACAGGGAACCTACTCTGGAAACACCATATATTTT	CASSILPGQGTYSGNTIYF
.	TRBJ2-5	TRBV19	.	TGTGCCAGTAGTCTCCAGCTGAGGCAGACCCAGTACTTC	CASSLQLRQTQYF
.	TRBJ1-2	TRBV30	.	TGTGCCTGGAGTGCCCTATACGATGGCTACACCTTC	CAWSALYDGYTF
.	TRBJ2-5	TRBV11-2	TRBD2	TGTGCCAGCAGCTTCGATAGCGGGGGGGCGGGGACCCAGTACTTC	CASSFDSGGAGTQYF
.	TRBJ1-4	TRBV11-2	.	TGTGCCAGCAGCTTAGGGCGGGCCAGTCGAAAACTGTTTTTT	CASSLGRASRKLFF
.	TRBJ1-2	TRBV7-2	.	TGTGCCAGCAGCTTAGAGGCGGGGGGCTATGGCTACACCTTC	CASSLEAGGYGYTF
.	TRBJ2-3	TRBV11-2	TRBD2	TGTGCCAGCAGCACGACTAGCGGGGTCACAGATACGCAGTATTTT	CASSTTSGVTDTQYF
few	TRBJ1-5	TRBV19	TRBD1	TGTGCCAGCAAAGGACAGGGAAATCAGCCCCAGCATTTT	CASKGQGNQPQHF
once	TRBJ2-1	TRBV19	.	TGTGCCAGTAGAGCTCAGGGGAACAATGAGCAGTTCTTC	CASRAQGNNEQFF
once	TRBJ1-5	TRBV3-1/TRBV3-2	.	TGTGCCAGCAGCCAAGATCCGGGGGATCAGCCCCAGCATTTT	CASSQDPGDQPQHF
.	TRBJ1-1	TRBV27	.	TGTGCCAGCAGGTTCAGGGAGAACACTGAAGCTTTCTTT	CASRFRENTEAFF
.	TRBJ2-2	TRBV7-9	TRBD1	TGTGCCAGCAGCCACCGACAGGGGGGGACCGCGGAGCTGTTTTTT	CASSHRQGGTAELFF
.	TRBJ2-2	TRBV3-1/TRBV3-2	.	TGTGCCAGCAGCCAAGGAGCGTCTCAGACCGGGGAGCTGTTTTTT	CASSQGASQTGELFF
.	TRBJ1-1	TRBV9	TRBD1	TGTGCCAGCAGCCCCCTACGGCAGGGGGATTTTGTCACTGAAGCTTTCTTT	CASSPLRQGDFVTEAFF
.	TRBJ2-1	TRBV5-5	.	TGTGCCAGCAGCTCAGCGAGTTTGCAGTTCTTC	CASSSASLQFF
.	TRBJ2-2	TRBV9	.	TGTGCCAGCAGCGCCGAGGGTGGGACAATTGGAACCGGGGAGCTGTTTTTT	CASSAEGGTIGTGELFF
.	TRBJ1-2	TRBV19	TRBD1	TGTGCCAGTAGTATGGGACAGGGGGCGTTCGGCTACACCTTC	CASSMGQGAFGYTF
few	TRBJ2-2	TRBV7-9	.	TGTGCCAGCAGTCGCAGCAGGGCCATTACGAACACCGGGGAGCTGTTTTTT	CASSRSRAITNTGELFF
.	TRBJ1-1	TRBV5-1	.	TGCGCCAGCAGCCCCCGCCCGGGTAACACTGAAGCTTTCTTT	CASSPRPGNTEAFF
.	TRBJ1-6	TRBV2	TRBD1	TGTGCCAGCAGCTTACGAGACAGGGGTAATTCACCCCTCCACTTT	CASSLRDRGNSPLHF
.	TRBJ2-5	TRBV28	TRBD1	TGTGCCAGCAGAAAGCAGGGGGCTCGAACAGAGACCCAGTACTTC	CASRKQGARTETQYF
.	TRBJ1-1	TRBV5-1	TRBD1	TGCGCCAGCAGGGGAGAGAACAGGGGGCAACAAGCTTTCTTT	CASRGENRGQQAFF
few	TRBJ1-4	TRBV30	.	TGTGCCTGGAGGCGGAGTCCTAATGAAAAACTGTTTTTT	CAWRRSPNEKLFF
few	TRBJ1-1	TRBV6-5	.	TGTGCCAGCAGCGCGGGACGTAACACTGAAGCTTTCTTT	CASSAGRNTEAFF
once	TRBJ1-2	TRBV19	.	TGTGCCAGTAGTTCCCAGGGTGACTATGGCTACACCTTC	CASSSQGDYGYTF
.	TRBJ1-1	TRBV30	.	TGTGCCTGGAGCACAGGCTTGAACACTGAAGCTTTCTTT	CAWSTGLNTEAFF